What follows are 3 T cell receptor beta chains derived from one specimen sequenced in a study of breast tumors, draining lymph nodes, adjacent tissues. Samples came from axillary lymph nodes draining the breast cancer. From the multiplex PCR reads, TCRdb called clonotypes with MiXCR, one entry per CDR3 protein. The table shows some 120,000 distinct CDR3 sequences, with 21% occurring only once. Sequenced material: axillary lymph node tissue. These receptors all stem from a female donor with breast cancer. Some clones in this sample may be carry-over from other donors' samples.

This clonotype was recorded at least ten times. The chain recombines TRBV4-2 with TRBJ2-7; 10 bases align to TRBD1. The ends lost 1 base at V and 3 bases at J; junction bases unmatched: 6. The CDR3 runs 16 residues. The germline gives CDR1 LGHNA, CDR2 YNFKEQ. The CDR3 sequence is CASSQAGTGVGYEQYF. In DNA, the CDR3 is TGTGCCAGCAGCCAAGCCGGGACAGGGGTTGGCTACGAGCAGTACTTC.

This clonotype appeared many times. The chain employs TRBV5-1 and TRBJ2-7; the D call may be TRBD1 or TRBD2 (5 bases each). The V end was cut by 4 bases, the J end by 0 bases, with 14 bases between. The CDR3 contains 15 residues. Germline CDR1 reads SGHRS; CDR2 reads YFSETQ. Here the CDR3 reads CASSRDPGGSYEQYF. CDR3 DNA sequence: TGCGCCAGCAGCCGGGACCCCGGCGGCTCCTACGAGCAGTACTTC.

This clonotype came up many times. This sequence joins TRBV20-1 and TRBJ1-2, with D tentatively TRBD1 (6 bases). The V gene lost 4 bases and the J gene lost 7 bases, with 10 bases spanning the gap. Per germline, CDR1 DFQATT and CDR2 SNEGSKA (reference sequence). The CDR3 length is 11 residues. The CDR3 DNA reads as TGCAGTGCTATGGGGGCCCTTGGCTACACCTTC. Amino acid sequence: CSAMGALGYTF.